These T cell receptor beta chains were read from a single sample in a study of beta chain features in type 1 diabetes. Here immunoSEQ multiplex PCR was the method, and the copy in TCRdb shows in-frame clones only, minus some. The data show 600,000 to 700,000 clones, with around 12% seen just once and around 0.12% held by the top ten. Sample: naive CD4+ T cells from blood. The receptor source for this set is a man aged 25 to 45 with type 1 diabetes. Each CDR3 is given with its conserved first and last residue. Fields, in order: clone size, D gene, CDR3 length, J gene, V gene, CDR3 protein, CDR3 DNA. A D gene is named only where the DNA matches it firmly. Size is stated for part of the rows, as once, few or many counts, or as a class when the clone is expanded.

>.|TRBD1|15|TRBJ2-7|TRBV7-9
CASSSLKTGLYEQYF
TGTGCCAGCAGCTCCCTAAAGACAGGGCTCTACGAGCAGTACTTC
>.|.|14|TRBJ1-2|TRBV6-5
CASSYSGGRYGYTF
TGTGCCAGCAGTTACTCGGGAGGGCGGTATGGCTACACCTTC
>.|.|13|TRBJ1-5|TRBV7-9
CASSPDSATAQHF
TGTGCCAGCAGTCCGGACAGTGCGACGGCCCAGCATTTT
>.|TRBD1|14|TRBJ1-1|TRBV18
CASSPSRGYTEAFF
TGTGCCAGCTCACCTTCCAGGGGGTACACTGAAGCTTTCTTT
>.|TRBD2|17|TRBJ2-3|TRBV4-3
CASSQAVAGGSTDTQYF
TGCGCCAGCAGCCAAGCGGTAGCGGGGGGCAGCACAGATACGCAGTATTTT
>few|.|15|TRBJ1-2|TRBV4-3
CASSREGDSIYGYTF
TGCGCCAGCAGCCGGGAAGGGGATTCTATCTATGGCTACACCTTC
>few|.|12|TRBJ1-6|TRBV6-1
CASSEVFKDLHF
TGTGCCAGCAGTGAGGTGTTCAAGGACCTCCACTTT
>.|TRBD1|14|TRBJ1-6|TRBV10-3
CAISGGQNNSPLHF
TGTGCCATCAGTGGGGGACAGAATAATTCACCCCTCCACTTT
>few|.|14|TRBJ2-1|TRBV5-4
CASSPRTYVDEQFF
TGTGCCAGCAGCCCGCGGACCTACGTAGATGAGCAGTTCTTC
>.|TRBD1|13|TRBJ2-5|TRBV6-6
CASTPDRGQTQYF
TGTGCCAGCACCCCGGACAGGGGTCAGACCCAGTACTTC
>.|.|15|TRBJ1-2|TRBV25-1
CASSETGGGHYGYTF
TGTGCCAGCAGTGAGACGGGGGGAGGACATTATGGCTACACCTTC
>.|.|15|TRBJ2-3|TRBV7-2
CASSLVGQGVDTQYF
TGTGCCAGCAGCTTAGTTGGGCAGGGAGTGGATACGCAGTATTTT
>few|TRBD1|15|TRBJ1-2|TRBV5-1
CASSSHRGFNYGYTF
TGCGCCAGCAGCTCGCACAGGGGATTTAACTATGGCTACACCTTC